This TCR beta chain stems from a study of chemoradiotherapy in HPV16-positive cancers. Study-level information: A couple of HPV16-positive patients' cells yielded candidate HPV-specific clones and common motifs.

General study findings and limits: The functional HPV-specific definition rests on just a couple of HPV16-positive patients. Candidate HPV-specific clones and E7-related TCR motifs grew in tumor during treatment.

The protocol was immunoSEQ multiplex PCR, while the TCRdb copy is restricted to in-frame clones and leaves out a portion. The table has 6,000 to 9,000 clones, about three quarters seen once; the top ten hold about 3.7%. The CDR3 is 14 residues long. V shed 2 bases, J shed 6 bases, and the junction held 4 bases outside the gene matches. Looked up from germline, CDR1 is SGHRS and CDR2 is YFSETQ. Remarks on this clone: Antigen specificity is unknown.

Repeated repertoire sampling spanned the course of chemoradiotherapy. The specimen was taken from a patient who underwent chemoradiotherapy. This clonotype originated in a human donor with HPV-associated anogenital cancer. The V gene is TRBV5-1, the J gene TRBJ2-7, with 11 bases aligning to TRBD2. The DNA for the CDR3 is TGCGCCAGCAGCTTTAGCGGGGGGGCGAGCGAGCAGTACTTC. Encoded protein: CASSFSGGASEQYF.